This entry concerns a single TCR beta chain. Its antigen is still unknown. This sample is part of a study of T cell responses to AZD1222 COVID-19 vaccine. Findings and limits, study-wide: Just 6 or 7 AZD1222 recipients were seropositive at baseline. The reported proportion of spike-specific TCRs targeting unmutated variant regions was nearly half.

Germline CDR1 is MNHEY and CDR2 is SVGEGT. Trimming took 5 bases from V and 2 from J; bases not matched to a gene: 9. The length of the CDR3 is 16 residues. The table came from immunoSEQ multiplex PCR; TCRdb's copy has only in-frame clones and leaves some out. The sample has around 84,000 clones; 70% to 90% are singletons. The chain is built from TRBV6-2 or TRBV6-3 and TRBJ2-7, with TRBD1 matching 10 bases. Sample: peripheral blood, taken on day 0 of MenACWY control vaccination. The TCR comes from an adult in good health. CDR3 in amino acids: CASSPRTGGGPYEQYF. The CDR3 bases are TGTGCCAGCAGTCCCCGGACAGGGGGGGGACCCTACGAGCAGTACTTC.